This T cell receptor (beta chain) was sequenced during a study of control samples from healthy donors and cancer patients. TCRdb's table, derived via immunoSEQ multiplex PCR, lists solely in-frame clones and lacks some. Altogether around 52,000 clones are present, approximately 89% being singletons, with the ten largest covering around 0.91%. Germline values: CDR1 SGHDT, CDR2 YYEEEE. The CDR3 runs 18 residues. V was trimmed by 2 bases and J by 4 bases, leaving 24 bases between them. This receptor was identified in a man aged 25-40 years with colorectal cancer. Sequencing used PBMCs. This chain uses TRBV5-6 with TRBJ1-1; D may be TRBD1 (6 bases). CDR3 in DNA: TGTGCCAGCAGCTTCTATTCAGTGTTAGGGGGGGCGGCCACTGAAGCTTTCTTT. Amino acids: CASSFYSVLGGAATEAFF.